The 31 T cell receptor beta chains below come from one sample, sequenced in a study of CD4 T cells in relation to SARS-CoV-2 and coronaviruses. Data came from immunoSEQ multiplex PCR; TCRdb stores just in-frame clones and leaves some out. This table has tens of thousands of clones, approximately 85% appearing once. Material for sequencing was memory CD4+ T cells from PBMCs. Source of these receptors: an adult with COVID-19.

The V and J genes are TRBV12-3 or TRBV12-4 and TRBJ2-5; 11 bases match TRBD1. This CDR3 spans 13 amino acids. The V gene end was trimmed by 6 bases and the J gene end by 5 bases; junction bases not matched to a gene: 2. This CDR3 is CASRRTGGETQYF. The CDR3 nucleotides read TGTGCCAGCAGACGGACAGGGGGCGAGACCCAGTACTTC.

This chain uses TRBV7-9 with TRBJ2-4; unclear D gene. With 5 bases removed from V and 0 bases from J, the gap between germline ends came to 11 bases. This CDR3 has 15 residues. CDR1 SEHNR and CDR2 FQNEAQ come from the germline V gene (reference sequence). CDR3 amino acids: CASSMPGGAKNIQYF. The CDR3 coding sequence is TGTGCCAGCAGCATGCCGGGTGGAGCCAAAAACATTCAGTACTTC.

The chain uses TRBV14 and TRBJ2-7; D unresolved. The V gene's germline CDR1 is SGHDN and CDR2 FVKESK. The V end was cut by 1 base, the J end by 3 bases, with 10 bases between. This CDR3 is built from 14 residues. CDR3 in DNA: TGTGCCAGCAGCCAAGGCGGAATACTCTACGAGCAGTACTTC. This gives the protein CASSQGGILYEQYF.

The chain employs TRBV24-1 and TRBJ2-5, with TRBD1 as a possible D gene (5 bases). The CDR3 has 14 amino acids. Trimming took off 3 bases at V and 6 bases at J, with 13 bases between the two ends. Germline loops: CDR1 KGHDR, CDR2 SFDVKD. In DNA form, the CDR3 reads TGTGCCACCAGTGATCCTAAGGGGATGCAGACCCAGTACTTC. Its translation: CATSDPKGMQTQYF.

The chain couples TRBV3-1 (or the pseudogene TRBV3-2) to TRBJ2-1; tentatively, D is TRBD2 (6 bases). The CDR3 contains 13 residues. Germline V gene sequence: CDR1 LGHDT, CDR2 YNNKEL (reference sequence). Trimming took 5 bases from V and 9 from J, leaving 14 bases between them. The CDR3, as DNA: TGTGCCAGCAGCTTCCTCCAGGGAGGTGAGCAGTTCTTC. This sequence encodes CASSFLQGGEQFF.

V usage is TRBV15 and J usage is TRBJ2-1; 7 bases line up with TRBD2. Germline CDR1 is LNHNV and CDR2 is YYDKDF (reference sequence). V lost 6 bases, J lost 4 bases, and 6 bases stayed unmatched. CDR3 length: 14 amino acids. Here the CDR3 reads CATSQGRDYNEQFF. The CDR3 region has the DNA TGTGCCACCAGTCAAGGGAGGGATTACAATGAGCAGTTCTTC.

This clone is medium-sized by share. The V gene is TRBV6-6, the J gene TRBJ1-2; D might be TRBD1 (5 bases). This CDR3 has 13 residues. Germline loops: CDR1 MNHNY, CDR2 SVGAGI (reference sequence). The V gene lost 7 bases and the J gene lost 5 bases, with 14 bases spanning the gap. CDR3 DNA: TGTGCCAGCATCCCCAGGGAGGGTTATGGCTACACCTTC. This gives the protein CASIPREGYGYTF.

The genes are TRBV2 and TRBJ1-1, with 7 bases aligning to TRBD1. Germline V lookup: CDR1 SNHLY, CDR2 FYNNEI. J lost 4 bases, V lost 3 bases, and 11 bases had no gene match. The CDR3 is made up of 16 amino acids. The CDR3 region has the DNA TGTGCCAGCAGTGATACAGGGGACCTCCGTGTCACTGAAGCTTTCTTT. Translated, it gives CASSDTGDLRVTEAFF.

V gene TRBV11-3 combines with J gene TRBJ2-1; TRBD1 is a possible D gene (8 bases). Trimming pared 5 bases from V and 9 bases from J, leaving 26 bases between. CDR1 SGHNT and CDR2 YENEEA come from the germline V gene. CDR3 length: 17 residues. The CDR3 coding sequence is TGTGCCAGCAGCCGACGACAGGGGCTCTTCGGGGGGTCTGAGCAGTTCTTC. This codes for CASSRRQGLFGGSEQFF.

V and J are TRBV15 and TRBJ1-3; D gene unclear. Per the germline V gene, CDR1 is LNHNV and CDR2 is YYDKDF (reference sequence). The V end lost 5 bases, the J end lost 2 bases, and 16 bases lay between the germline ends. CDR3 length: 16 amino acids. The CDR3 DNA sequence: TGTGCCACCAGCCCCCTGGATGTCAGTGCTGGAAACACCATATATTTT. It yields the protein CATSPLDVSAGNTIYF. Combining the CDR3 with reference TRBV15 and TRBJ1-3 gives the whole variable domain DAMVIQNPRYQVTQFGKPVTLSCSQTLNHNVMYWYQQKSSQAPKLLFHYYDKDFNNEADTPDNFQSRRPNTSFCFLDIRSPGLGDTAMYLCATSPLDVSAGNTIYFGEGSWLTVV.

The chain uses TRBV18 and TRBJ1-5, with D uncertain. This CDR3 region has 13 residues. CDR1 KGHSH and CDR2 LQKENI come from the germline V gene. V was clipped by 5 bases and J by 5 bases, with 10 bases between them. In nucleotides, the CDR3 is TGTGCCAGCTCAGGAGACACGCATCAGCCCCAGCATTTT. It translates to CASSGDTHQPQHF.

This CDR3 is CASSYSQGETQYF. CDR3 DNA: TGTGCCAGCAGTTACTCCCAAGGGGAGACCCAGTACTTC. This rearrangement joins TRBV6-5 to TRBJ2-5; D unresolved. Trimming removed 0 bases at V and 5 bases at J, with 7 bases between. The length of the CDR3 is 13 residues. Per the germline V gene, CDR1 is MNHEY and CDR2 is SVGAGI.

The count of this clone is one. This chain uses TRBV30 with TRBJ2-7, with 9 bases fitting TRBD2. V shed 0 bases and J 4 bases; nucleotides not matched to a gene: 1. There are 13 residues in the CDR3. The germline gives CDR1 GTSNPN, CDR2 SVGIG (reference sequence). The CDR3 nucleotides read TGTGCCTGGAGTGTAGCGGGAGGTTACGAGCAGTACTTC. The encoded protein is CAWSVAGGYEQYF.

The rearrangement joins TRBV15 to TRBJ2-7; 11 nucleotides agree with TRBD2. V trimming: 1 base; J trimming: 7 bases; junction bases outside the gene matches: 6. This CDR3 has 15 amino acids. Germline CDR1 is LNHNV and CDR2 is YYDKDF (reference sequence). CDR3 DNA: TGTGCCACCAGCAGAGCACTAGCGGGAGAGGGGGAGCAGTACTTC. Translating it yields CATSRALAGEGEQYF.

The chain is built from TRBV2 and TRBJ2-3; no clear D. This CDR3 contains 15 residues. Between the trimmed V and J ends, which lost 4 bases and 0 bases, there was a span of 11 bases. Per germline, CDR1 SNHLY and CDR2 FYNNEI. The CDR3 sequence is CASSGHQPSTDTQYF. CDR3 coding DNA: TGTGCCAGCAGTGGACACCAACCTAGCACAGATACGCAGTATTTT.

The count of this clone is one. The V call is TRBV6-4, the J call TRBJ2-7, with D uncertain. Germline assignment: CDR1 MRHNA and CDR2 SNTAGT. Trimming left V 3 bases short and J 2 bases short, with 11 bases between. The CDR3 has 14 residues. CDR3: CASSEIRVPYEQYF. CDR3 nucleotides: TGTGCCAGCAGTGAAATAAGGGTTCCCTACGAGCAGTACTTC.

The genes are TRBV5-6 and TRBJ2-5; tentative D call: TRBD2 (6 bases). Trimming pared 1 base from V and 3 bases from J, leaving 13 bases between. The CDR3 is made up of 15 amino acids. Germline V lookup: CDR1 SGHDT, CDR2 YYEEEE. CDR3 loop: CASSLWIGGKETQYF. In nucleotides, the CDR3 is TGTGCCAGCAGCTTGTGGATTGGGGGGAAAGAGACCCAGTACTTC.

The rearrangement links TRBV6-4 to TRBJ2-2; D gene unclear. CDR3 length: 13 residues. Germline values: CDR1 MRHNA, CDR2 SNTAGT. V lost 3 bases and J 4 bases, leaving 6 bases between the germline ends. Here the CDR3 reads CASSDWGTGELFF. The CDR3 DNA is TGTGCCAGCAGTGATTGGGGCACCGGGGAGCTGTTTTTT.

This clone was seen a few times. The chain joins TRBV11-2 to TRBJ2-1; tentative D call: TRBD2 (6 bases). In germline, CDR1 is SGHAT, CDR2 FQNNGV. Trimming shortened V by 5 bases and J by 6 bases, and 17 bases separated the two germline ends. There are 15 residues in the CDR3. This CDR3 reads CASSPLQLALNEQFF. CDR3 bases: TGTGCCAGCAGCCCCCTCCAACTAGCCCTCAATGAGCAGTTCTTC.

The chain carries TRBV5-4 and TRBJ2-3; D gene unclear. Germline lookup yields CDR1 SGHNT and CDR2 YYREEE (reference sequence). This CDR3 contains 15 residues. V dropped 0 bases and J dropped 0 bases, with 8 bases sitting between them. The CDR3 spells CASSLGLTSTDTQYF. CDR3 in DNA: TGTGCCAGCAGCTTGGGGCTGACTAGCACAGATACGCAGTATTTT. The entire variable domain, with the rest obtained from reference TRBV5-4 and TRBJ2-3, is as follows: ETGVTQSPTHLIKTRGQQVTLRCSSQSGHNTVSWYQQALGQGPQFIFQYYREEENGRGNFPPRFSGLQFPNYSSELNVNALELDDSALYLCASSLGLTSTDTQYFGPGTRLTVL.

CDR3 nucleotides: TGTGCCAGCAGCTTATACCAGAACACTGAAGCTTTCTTT. Amino acids: CASSLYQNTEAFF. This rearrangement joins TRBV7-3 to TRBJ1-1; D is unclear. The V gene's germline CDR1 is SGHTA and CDR2 FQGTGA. V lost 2 bases and J 1 base, leaving 5 bases between the germline ends. The CDR3 consists of 13 residues.

The chain links TRBV20-1 to TRBJ2-3; D unresolved. Germline V lookup: CDR1 DFQATT, CDR2 SNEGSKA (reference sequence). CDR3 length: 10 residues. V dropped 4 bases and J dropped 3 bases, with 2 bases sitting between them. CDR3 bases: TGCAGTGCTACTACAGATACGCAGTATTTT. This codes for CSATTDTQYF.

In nucleotides, the CDR3 is TGTGCCAGCAGCTTCACAGGGTTCCACGAGCAGTACTTC. Protein: CASSFTGFHEQYF. V usage is TRBV7-2 and J usage is TRBJ2-7; a weak D match, TRBD1 (6 bases). Germline CDR1 reads SGHTA; CDR2 reads FQGNSA. Trimming removed 3 bases at V and 5 bases at J, with 11 bases between. The CDR3 consists of 13 residues.

The chain uses TRBV3-1 (or the pseudogene TRBV3-2) and TRBJ2-5; 9 bases align to TRBD1. Trimming at V came to 2 bases and at J to 7 bases, leaving 5 bases not matched to a gene. The CDR3 extends over 14 amino acids. Germline assignment: CDR1 LGHDT and CDR2 YNNKEL (reference sequence). The CDR3 is CASSQRTGDGTQYF. CDR3 DNA sequence: TGTGCCAGCAGCCAAAGGACAGGGGACGGGACCCAGTACTTC.

This chain joins TRBV2 and TRBJ1-1; tentative D call: TRBD1 (6 bases). The CDR3 contains 13 residues. Germline V gene lookup returns CDR1 SNHLY and CDR2 FYNNEI. Trimming shortened V by 7 bases and J by 0 bases, and 9 bases separated the two germline ends. CDR3 protein: CASTRDMNTEAFF. CDR3 DNA: TGTGCCAGCACGAGGGACATGAACACTGAAGCTTTCTTT.

The chain recombines TRBV3-1 (or the pseudogene TRBV3-2) with TRBJ2-3; 11 bases are shared with TRBD2. Germline CDR1 is LGHDT and CDR2 is YNNKEL (reference sequence). CDR3 length equals 16 residues. With 4 bases clipped from V and 5 bases from J, the junction kept 8 bases outside the gene matches. This CDR3 reads CASSPLRLAGGDTQYF. The CDR3 nucleotides read TGTGCCAGCAGCCCATTGCGTCTAGCGGGGGGAGATACGCAGTATTTT.

This chain joins TRBV10-3 and TRBJ2-5, with a tentative D call TRBD2 (5 bases). The germline V gene encodes CDR1 ENHRY and CDR2 SYGVKD. CDR3 size: 14 residues. V was clipped by 0 bases and J by 5 bases, with 10 bases between them. The CDR3 region has the DNA TGTGCCATCAGTGAGTCTGAGCGGTTGGAGACCCAGTACTTC. Its translation: CAISESERLETQYF.

The chain joins TRBV18 to TRBJ2-3; 7 bases align to TRBD2. The CDR3 runs to 16 residues. CDR1 is KGHSH and CDR2 is LQKENI in the germline V gene. Trimming cost V 5 bases and J 1 base; bases outside gene matches: 9. CDR3 loop: CASSSTEGGGTDTQYF. The CDR3 coding sequence is TGTGCCAGCTCATCAACCGAGGGAGGGGGCACAGATACGCAGTATTTT.

This clone was seen a single time. V gene TRBV7-3 combines with J gene TRBJ2-5, with TRBD2 as a possible D gene (6 bases). CDR3 size: 13 residues. CDR1 is SGHTA, CDR2 FQGTGA, per germline. V lost 5 bases to trimming and J lost 1 base, with 8 bases between them. CDR3 protein: CASSEGLQETQYF. The CDR3 nucleotides read TGTGCCAGCAGCGAGGGACTCCAAGAGACCCAGTACTTC.

This clone was counted a single time. J is TRBJ2-7 and V is TRBV2; TRBD1 matches 8 bases. The germline CDR1 and CDR2 sequences are SNHLY and FYNNEI. V lost 4 bases and J lost 2; bases outside the gene matches: 7. CDR3 length equals 15 residues. CDR3 nucleotides: TGTGCCAGCAGTGGTGGACAGGGCCAGGCCTACGAGCAGTACTTC. This codes for CASSGGQGQAYEQYF.

The chain recombines TRBV28 with TRBJ1-5, with D unresolved. V gave up 9 bases and J gave up 0 bases, with 9 bases separating them. The CDR3 length is 13 residues. Germline CDR1 reads MDHEN; CDR2 reads SYDVKM. CDR3: CASTVYSNQPQHF. CDR3 DNA sequence: TGTGCCAGTACCGTTTATAGCAATCAGCCCCAGCATTTT. Full variable domain (missing parts from reference TRBV28 and TRBJ1-5): DVKVTQSSRYLVKRTGEKVFLECVQDMDHENMFWYRQDPGLGLRLIYFSYDVKMKEKGDIPEGYSVSREKKERFSLILESASTNQTSMYLCASTVYSNQPQHFGDGTRLSIL.